This TCR beta chain was sequenced in a study of blood T cell repertoires in COVID-19. Per the study methods: Researchers report that nucleated cell counts were estimated from reference gene primer amplification. TCRdb keeps only in-frame clones here, not all; method: immunoSEQ multiplex PCR. V, J and clone size reflect that table, while D and trimming were determined from the DNA. The data contain about 180,000 clones, under 85% of them singletons. While infection was still active, Seattle patients were enrolled and then followed longitudinally. Trimming pared 7 bases from V and 8 bases from J, leaving 17 bases between. The CDR3 is made up of 13 amino acids. Germline V gene sequence: CDR1 LNHDA, CDR2 SQIVND (reference sequence).

The chain has TRBV19 and TRBJ1-1; tentatively, D is TRBD1 (6 bases). Sequencing input: peripheral blood. The sequence was collected from a woman aged 70-85 years with COVID-19, enrolled during active disease. DNA of the CDR3: TGTGCCAGTAACCAGGACGGGGGGGGCGAAGCTTTCTTT. It codes for CASNQDGGGEAFF.